This is a list of T cell receptor beta chains from one sample in a study of T cells in Graves' hyperthyroidism and ophthalmopathy. TCRdb used MiXCR to reprocess the multiplex PCR reads, holding one entry per CDR3 protein. The profile shows tens of thousands of distinct CDR3 sequences, less than 65% of them singletons. Sequences were obtained from peripheral blood or thyroid tissue (not recorded which). The receptor source for this set is a man younger than 30 with Graves' hyperthyroidism. CDR3s include the opening cysteine and the closing phenylalanine or tryptophan. D genes are given only for firm matches. For some rows the clone size is stated as once, few or many, or as a class when expanded; others skip it.

D gene,J gene,V gene,clone size,CDR3 DNA,CDR3 protein
TRBD2,TRBJ2-5,TRBV9,-,TGTGCCAGCAGCCCAGGGACTAGCGGGAGTGGTACGGAGACCCAGTACTTC,CASSPGTSGSGTETQYF
-,TRBJ2-7,TRBV7-9,many,TGTGCCAGCAGCTTATACCAAAGAAGCTCCTACGAGCAGTACTTC,CASSLYQRSSYEQYF
TRBD1,TRBJ2-5,TRBV5-1,-,TGCGCCAGCAGCTTGGCCACAGGGGGCGAGACCCAGTACTTC,CASSLATGGETQYF
TRBD2,TRBJ2-7,TRBV29-1,-,TGCAGCGTCCGGACTAGCGGGGTATTTGAGCAGTACTTC,CSVRTSGVFEQYF
TRBD1,TRBJ2-5,TRBV5-6,many,TGTGCCAGCAGCTTGGGGACAGGCCGCCAAGAGACCCAGTACTTC,CASSLGTGRQETQYF
-,TRBJ2-6,TRBV2,many,TGTGCCAGCCCATCTATTCACTCTGGGGCCAACGTCCTGACTTTC,CASPSIHSGANVLTF
TRBD2,TRBJ2-2,TRBV6-2/TRBV6-3,many,TGTGCCAGCAGTTTAGCGGGGGAGAACACCGGGGAGCTGTTTTTT,CASSLAGENTGELFF
-,TRBJ1-1,TRBV15,few,TGTGCCACCAGCAGAGGGGGGGATAGCACTGAAGCTTTCTTT,CATSRGGDSTEAFF
-,TRBJ2-5,TRBV18,many,TGTGCCAGCTCACCCACGGCAGGGGAGATCGGGACCCAGTACTTC,CASSPTAGEIGTQYF
-,TRBJ1-5,TRBV5-5,many,TGTGCCAGCAGCTTGGAGGTATCCCTCAATCAGCCCCAGCATTTT,CASSLEVSLNQPQHF
TRBD1,TRBJ2-5,TRBV7-9,many,TGTGCCAGCAGCTTTTATGCGACGGGACAGATTACGAGGGAGACCCAGTACTTC,CASSFYATGQITRETQYF
TRBD1,TRBJ1-2,TRBV19,-,TGTGCCAGTAGTACGACAGGGGGCGGCGGCTACACCTTC,CASSTTGGGGYTF
TRBD1,TRBJ1-6,TRBV7-8,-,TGTGCCAGCAGTCAAACAGGGGGCATGTCACCCCTCCACTTT,CASSQTGGMSPLHF
-,TRBJ2-7,TRBV27,many,TGTGCCAGCAGTTTTGGTGGGAGAGCAGGTGGAAGCTCCTACGAGCAGTACTTC,CASSFGGRAGGSSYEQYF
-,TRBJ2-2,TRBV9,-,TGTGCCAGCAGCATGCGGTGGACCGGGGAGCTGTTTTTT,CASSMRWTGELFF